This is a list of T cell receptor beta chains from one sample in a study of blood T cell repertoires in COVID-19. The protocol was immunoSEQ multiplex PCR, while the TCRdb copy is restricted to in-frame clones and leaves out a portion. The sample yields more than 6,500 clones, about 82% seen once. The specimen sequenced was peripheral blood. All receptors derive from a woman in her sixties with active COVID-19. CDR3s include the opening cysteine and the closing phenylalanine or tryptophan. D genes are given only for firm matches. The listing skips clone size in some rows; elsewhere it reads once, few, many or a size class.

TGTGCCTGGAGTGCCGGGACAGCGACTAATGAAAAACTGTTTTTT,CAWSAGTATNEKLFF,-,TRBJ1-4,TRBV30,TRBD1
TGTGCCAGCAGCCAAGATTCCCCGCGACAGAAGGACGATCAAGAGACCCAGTACTTC,CASSQDSPRQKDDQETQYF,-,TRBJ2-5,TRBV3-1/TRBV3-2,-
TGTGCCAGCAGCGCGGACAGGGTACGGGACAATGAGCAGTTCTTC,CASSADRVRDNEQFF,-,TRBJ2-1,TRBV9,TRBD1
TGCGCCAGCAGCGACAGGGGGGGAAAAGCCGGTACGCAGTATTTT,CASSDRGGKAGTQYF,once,TRBJ2-3,TRBV5-1,TRBD1
TGTGCCAGCGCGGGCGGGACAGAACGTGAAAAACTGTTTTTT,CASAGGTEREKLFF,-,TRBJ1-4,TRBV18,TRBD1
TGCGCCAGCAGCTCCCGAACGGAGAACGAGCAGTACTTC,CASSSRTENEQYF,-,TRBJ2-7,TRBV5-1,-
TGTGCCAGTACCATTAGGACAGGGGGAGATGGGTATAGCAATCAGCCCCAGCATTTT,CASTIRTGGDGYSNQPQHF,-,TRBJ1-5,TRBV19,TRBD1
TGTGCCAGCTCAAACGACCGGGGGAAGGAGCTCTACACCTTC,CASSNDRGKELYTF,once,TRBJ1-2,TRBV18,-
TGTGCCAGCAGTTACGGCGACAGGGGTCGGGATACGCAGTATTTT,CASSYGDRGRDTQYF,-,TRBJ2-3,TRBV6-5,TRBD1
TGCGCCAGCAGCCAAGAAGTGGCCCAAGAGACCCAGTACTTC,CASSQEVAQETQYF,-,TRBJ2-5,TRBV4-3,-
TGTGCCAGCAGCTTCGCGGGGGGCTACAATGAGCAGTTCTTC,CASSFAGGYNEQFF,-,TRBJ2-1,TRBV7-2,TRBD2
TGTGCCAGCAGGCGGCCAGAGAGCACTGAAGCTTTCTTT,CASRRPESTEAFF,-,TRBJ1-1,TRBV6-6,-
TGTGCCACCAGTGATTTGAGGAGCGGGGCCCCCAGCTCAGATACGCAGTATTTT,CATSDLRSGAPSSDTQYF,-,TRBJ2-3,TRBV24-1,TRBD2
TGTGCCAGCAGTTTACTACAGGAGACCTCTAACTATGGCTACACCTTC,CASSLLQETSNYGYTF,-,TRBJ1-2,TRBV28,-
TGTGCCATTAGACGGGGAATGAACACTGAAGCTTTCTTT,CAIRRGMNTEAFF,-,TRBJ1-1,TRBV10-3,-
TGTGCCAGCAGTTTCCGGACAGGGGTCACCGGGGAGCTGTTTTTT,CASSFRTGVTGELFF,-,TRBJ2-2,TRBV28,TRBD1
TGTGCCAGCAGCTTCGGCAGGGGAGATCAGCCCCAGCATTTT,CASSFGRGDQPQHF,-,TRBJ1-5,TRBV7-9,-